Shown below are 30 T cell receptor beta chains from a single sample sequenced in a study of early T cells in non-severe SARS-CoV-2 infection. Each CDR3 protein is one row after TCRdb ran MiXCR on the 5' RACE reads. The top ten clones hold about 3% of a sample with about 77,000 distinct CDR3 sequences, about 15% of them seen once. Material for sequencing was whole blood. The source is an adult who was a healthcare worker with PCR-confirmed SARS-CoV-2 infection or an uninfected control (not recorded which).

This clonotype was seen ten or more times. The genes are TRBV11-3 and TRBJ2-1, with D possibly being TRBD1 or TRBD2 (5 bases each). The CDR3 covers 13 residues. Germline-derived CDR1 and CDR2 are SGHNT and YENEEA. Deletions cut 5 bases from V and 2 bases from J, with 7 bases between. CDR3 protein: CASSPGPYNEQFF. Here the CDR3 DNA reads TGTGCCAGCAGCCCGGGACCCTACAATGAGCAGTTCTTC.

V and J are TRBV11-2 and TRBJ2-7, with a tentative D call TRBD2 (6 bases). Germline V gene lookup returns CDR1 SGHAT and CDR2 FQNNGV. This CDR3 contains 13 residues. The V end lost 7 bases, the J end lost 0 bases, and 10 bases lay between the germline ends. The CDR3 sequence is CASNGTASYEQYF. The CDR3 DNA is TGTGCCAGCAACGGGACTGCCTCCTACGAGCAGTACTTC.

In its sample, this clonotype was seen a few times. V usage is TRBV29-1 and J usage is TRBJ2-7; a weak D match, TRBD2 (5 bases). This CDR3 has 13 residues. The germline V gene has CDR1 SQVTM and CDR2 ANQGSEA. V lost 1 base and J lost 3, with 10 bases in between. The CDR3 protein is CSVEGARDYEQYF. DNA for the CDR3: TGCAGCGTTGAAGGGGCACGGGACTACGAGCAGTACTTC.

The chain couples TRBV30 to TRBJ2-3; D is ambiguous. Between the trimmed V and J ends, which lost 2 bases and 1 base, there was a span of 4 bases. This CDR3 has 12 amino acids. Per the germline V gene, CDR1 is GTSNPN and CDR2 is SVGIG (reference sequence). The CDR3 DNA is TGTGCCTGGAGTCCAGGCACAGATACGCAGTATTTT. Protein product: CAWSPGTDTQYF.

This clonotype has at least ten counts. The chain employs TRBV7-2 and TRBJ2-3; D gene unclear. Per germline, CDR1 SGHTA and CDR2 FQGNSA. The CDR3 consists of 13 residues. V dropped 6 bases and J dropped 5 bases, with 12 bases sitting between them. CDR3 in amino acids: CASSLPTRDTQYF. The CDR3 region has the DNA TGTGCCAGCAGTTTACCGACCCGAGATACGCAGTATTTT.

As to this clonotype: One end of the junction is discordant with germline, which a read error may explain. The J gene is TRBJ2-7, the V gene TRBV29-1; TRBD2 aligns across 11 bases. The CDR3 totals 14 residues. Per germline, CDR1 SQVTM and CDR2 ANQGSEA. This CDR3 is CGVEILAGVSEQYF. CDR3 DNA: TGCGGCGTTGAAATACTAGCGGGAGTAAGCGAGCAGTACTTC.

Notes on this clonotype: The junction differs from germline at one of its ends, possibly a read error. V is TRBV14 and J is TRBJ2-5; TRBD1 might be the D (5 bases). CDR3 size: 17 residues. Per the germline V gene, CDR1 is SGHDN and CDR2 is FVKESK. The CDR3 DNA follows: TGTGCCAGCAACCAAGGCGCGAAGGTGCTACAGGAGGAGACCCAGTACTTC. Translation gives CASNQGAKVLQEETQYF.

This clonotype was seen more than once but under ten times. This rearrangement joins TRBV5-8 to TRBJ1-2; D not certain. The CDR3 contains 13 residues. V was shortened by 6 bases and J by 3 bases, with 12 bases between the two germline ends. The germline V gene has CDR1 SGHTS and CDR2 YDEGEE. In nucleotides, the CDR3 is TGTGCCAGCACGGGTTACAACTACTATGGCTACACCTTC. Translation gives CASTGYNYYGYTF. Supplemented by reference TRBV5-8 and TRBJ1-2, the full variable domain reads EAGVTQSPTHLIKTRGQQATLRCSPISGHTSVYWYQQALGLGLQFLLWYDEGEERNRGNFPPRFSGRQFPNYSSELNVNALELEDSALYLCASTGYNYYGYTFGSGTRLTVV.

This clonotype was found a few times. The chain links TRBV18 to TRBJ2-3, with D possibly being TRBD1 (6 bases). Germline CDR1 is KGHSH and CDR2 is LQKENI. CDR3 size: 13 residues. The V gene lost 3 bases and the J gene lost 9 bases, with 13 bases spanning the gap. CDR3 DNA: TGTGCCAGCTCACCCCGGGACAATTGGACGCAGTATTTT. It translates to CASSPRDNWTQYF.

The rearrangement joins TRBV14 to TRBJ1-1; D is possibly TRBD1 (6 bases). Germline lookup yields CDR1 SGHDN and CDR2 FVKESK. This CDR3 comprises 16 residues. Trimming took off 0 bases at V and 0 bases at J, with 11 bases between the two ends. DNA for the CDR3: TGTGCCAGCAGCCAAGATGCAGGGGAGGTGAACACTGAAGCTTTCTTT. This translates into CASSQDAGEVNTEAFF.

The chain recombines TRBV30 with TRBJ1-3; D remains ambiguous. The CDR3 runs 11 residues. The germline V and J ends were trimmed by 1 base and 4 bases, with 2 bases remaining between them. Per the germline V gene, CDR1 is GTSNPN and CDR2 is SVGIG (reference sequence). CDR3 in DNA: TGTGCCTGGAGTGAGGGAAACACCATATATTTT. Its translation: CAWSEGNTIYF.

This chain uses TRBV5-1 with TRBJ2-7; D unclear. The CDR3 totals 13 residues. The V and J ends lost 7 bases and 6 bases respectively, with 17 bases between them. Germline V gene data show CDR1 as SGHRS and CDR2 as YFSETQ. The CDR3 nucleotides are TGCGCCAGCGCCTGGGATCACGGCAGCGAGCAGTACTTC. Translating it yields CASAWDHGSEQYF.

In nucleotides, the CDR3 is TGTGCCAGTAGTCCCCGCCCCAGAGGAGCCTACGAGCAGTACTTC. This gives the protein CASSPRPRGAYEQYF. The genes are TRBV19 and TRBJ2-7; D not resolved. Germline V CDR1 and CDR2: LNHDA, SQIVND (reference sequence). This CDR3 is built from 15 residues. V dropped 5 bases and J dropped 2 bases, with 16 bases sitting between them.

With respect to this clonotype: With a much larger clone just one base away, this may be a read error. The chain uses TRBV29-1 and TRBJ1-1; 7 nucleotides match TRBD1. V dropped 7 bases and J dropped 1; count of bases not matched to a gene: 9. The CDR3 spans 14 residues. Germline lookup yields CDR1 SQVTM and CDR2 ANQGSEA. Here the CDR3 DNA reads TGCAGCGGTCTGGACGGGACAGCGAACACTGAAGCTTTCTTT. Its protein product is CSGLDGTANTEAFF.

The chain carries TRBV18 and TRBJ2-7, with 7 bases matching TRBD2. The germline V gene encodes CDR1 KGHSH and CDR2 LQKENI. This CDR3 has 11 residues. The junction had 5 bases not matched to a gene; V was cut back by 8 bases and J by 7 bases. CDR3 sequence reads: CASALGGEQYF. As DNA, the CDR3 is TGTGCCAGCGCACTCGGGGGGGAGCAGTACTTC.

This clonotype was counted a few times. This chain links TRBV12-3 or TRBV12-4 with TRBJ2-5; tentatively, D is TRBD2 (6 bases). This CDR3 is 13 amino acids long. Trimming removed 5 bases from V and 5 bases from J, with 12 bases in between. The CDR3 nucleotides read TGTGCCAGCAGTCCGGGGGTCGGGGAGACCCAGTACTTC. It translates to CASSPGVGETQYF.

This clonotype was observed a handful of times. The rearrangement uses TRBV11-2 and TRBJ2-5; D not resolved. Germline V gene data show CDR1 as SGHAT and CDR2 as FQNNGV. The CDR3 is made up of 15 amino acids. The V and J ends lost 1 base and 1 base respectively, with 10 bases between them. DNA of the CDR3: TGTGCCAGCAGCTTAGGGACGATGATCCAAGAGACCCAGTACTTC. Amino acid sequence: CASSLGTMIQETQYF. The full variable domain, its missing parts supplied by reference TRBV11-2 and TRBJ2-5, is EAGVAQSPRYKIIEKRQSVAFWCNPISGHATLYWYQQILGQGPKLLIQFQNNGVVDDSQLPKDRFSAERLKGVDSTLKIQPAKLEDSAVYLCASSLGTMIQETQYFGPGTRLLVL.

This clonotype was seen a handful of times. The rearrangement links TRBV19 to TRBJ2-7; 9 bases align to TRBD1. With V trimmed by 1 base and J by 1 base, 2 bases remained unmatched. CDR3 length equals 15 residues. Germline CDR1 reads LNHDA; CDR2 reads SQIVND (reference sequence). The CDR3 region is CASSIAGTGSYEQYF. The CDR3 DNA follows: TGTGCCAGTAGTATAGCCGGGACAGGGTCCTACGAGCAGTACTTC.

This clonotype was detected only a few times. The V gene is TRBV10-1, the J gene TRBJ1-1; no reliable D call. This CDR3 has 13 amino acids. Trimming took 4 bases from V and 6 from J, leaving 12 bases between them. Germline loops: CDR1 WNHNN, CDR2 SYGVQD (reference sequence). For the CDR3, the DNA is TGCGCCAGCAGTGGAATCGATACCGCTGAAGCTTTCTTT. This sequence encodes CASSGIDTAEAFF.

This clonotype was picked up a small number of times. This rearrangement joins TRBV7-9 to TRBJ1-1; D uncertain. The V end lost 5 bases, the J end lost 10 bases, and 11 bases lay between the germline ends. Germline lookup yields CDR1 SEHNR and CDR2 FQNEAQ (reference sequence). The CDR3 length is 11 residues. CDR3 DNA sequence: TGTGCCAGCAGCAGACAAGTGAGAGCTTTCTTT. This gives the protein CASSRQVRAFF.

In its sample, this clonotype was seen a few times. The rearrangement links TRBV29-1 to TRBJ2-3; D is uncertain. Between the trimmed V and J ends, which lost 2 bases and 6 bases, there was a span of 9 bases. Germline CDR1 reads SQVTM; CDR2 reads ANQGSEA. This CDR3 comprises 12 residues. The CDR3 here is CSVERGGDTQYF. CDR3 nucleotide sequence: TGCAGCGTTGAAAGAGGTGGGGATACGCAGTATTTT.

The chain carries TRBV12-5 and TRBJ2-2; D is uncertain. The CDR3 is 13 amino acids. V lost 5 bases and J lost 4, with 8 bases in between. Germline CDR1 reads LGHNT; CDR2 reads FRNRAP. CDR3 loop: CASGVLSTGELFF. For the CDR3, the DNA is TGTGCTAGTGGTGTTCTCTCCACCGGGGAGCTGTTTTTT.

A few counts support this clonotype. The chain links TRBV11-2 to TRBJ2-3; 7 nucleotides line up with TRBD2. Looked up from germline, CDR1 is SGHAT and CDR2 is FQNNGV. J was trimmed by 2 bases and V by 6 bases; bases with no gene match: 8. The CDR3 is made up of 15 amino acids. The CDR3 coding sequence is TGTGCCAGCAGTCCAGCGGGGAAAGACACAGATACGCAGTATTTT. It yields the protein CASSPAGKDTDTQYF.

The rearrangement uses TRBV29-1 and TRBJ2-4; TRBD2 matches 10 bases. Germline assignment: CDR1 SQVTM and CDR2 ANQGSEA. The CDR3 covers 16 residues. V gave up 6 bases and J gave up 4 bases; unmatched junction bases: 12. The CDR3 DNA reads as TGCAGCGTGGGAGAGGGGACAGCGGGAGGGAAAAACATTCAGTACTTC. Translating it yields CSVGEGTAGGKNIQYF.

This clonotype has a handful of counts. The chain is built from TRBV12-3 or TRBV12-4 and TRBJ2-2; 11 positions match TRBD2. V shed 6 bases, J shed 7 bases, and the junction held 7 bases outside the gene matches. CDR3 length equals 15 residues. CDR3 sequence: CASRVSGRAGGELFF. CDR3 nucleotide sequence: TGTGCCAGCAGAGTTAGCGGGAGGGCCGGCGGGGAGCTGTTTTTT.

At least ten counts were recorded for this clonotype. This chain joins TRBV5-6 and TRBJ1-3; the D gene is possibly TRBD1 (5 bases). CDR3 length: 16 residues. The V end lost 0 bases, the J end lost 0 bases, and 10 bases lay between the germline ends. CDR1 and CDR2 (germline): SGHDT, YYEEEE. CDR3 sequence (DNA): TGTGCCAGCAGCTTGGCCTTCAGGGTCTCTGGAAACACCATATATTTT. This gives the protein CASSLAFRVSGNTIYF.

This clonotype was detected only a few times. This sequence joins TRBV24-1 and TRBJ1-1, with D perhaps matching TRBD1 (5 bases). CDR3 length: 14 residues. V dropped 3 bases and J dropped 1 base, with 8 bases sitting between them. The V gene's germline CDR1 is KGHDR and CDR2 SFDVKD. DNA of the CDR3: TGTGCCACCAGTGATGCCGACAGGAACACTGAAGCTTTCTTT. Translating gives CATSDADRNTEAFF.

Concerning this clonotype itself: This may come from a read error, since a much larger clone is one base off. The J gene is TRBJ2-7, the V gene TRBV5-1, with D perhaps matching TRBD1 (5 bases). Germline CDR1 is SGHRS and CDR2 is YFSETQ. This CDR3 has 13 residues. The CDR3 bases are TGCGCCAGCAGTTATGACAGCTCCTACGAGCAGCACTTC. It is translated as CASSYDSSYEQHF. Combining the CDR3 with reference TRBV5-1 and TRBJ2-7 gives the whole variable domain KAGVTQTPRYLIKTRGQQVTLSCSPISGHRSVSWYQQTPGQGLQFLFEYFSETQRNKGNFPGRFSGRQFSNSRSEMNVSTLELGDSALYLCASSYDSSYEQHFGPGTRLTVT.

The chain links TRBV12-3 or TRBV12-4 to TRBJ1-2; D is ambiguous. This CDR3 region has 13 residues. The ends were cut back, 3 bases at V and 3 bases at J, with 8 bases in the middle. The CDR3 DNA is TGTGCCAGCAGTTTGGAGGAGGACTATGGCTACACCTTC. It encodes CASSLEEDYGYTF.

This clonotype came up many times. The CDR3 nucleotides are TGTGCCAGCAGCTTAGACCTTGGAGGCAATCAGCCCCAGCATTTT. This encodes CASSLDLGGNQPQHF. This chain links TRBV7-8 with TRBJ1-5; D gene unclear. Germline CDR1 SGHVS, CDR2 FQNEAQ. The CDR3 covers 15 residues. The V gene lost 1 base and the J gene lost 2 bases, with 9 bases spanning the gap.